This T cell receptor beta chain was identified in a study of OX40 agonist ivuxolimab in advanced cancers. Generated by immunoSEQ multiplex PCR, the TCRdb table keeps only in-frame clones and is missing some. The sample yields 45,000 to 65,000 clones, 88% seen once. This CDR3 is 14 amino acids long. J lost 7 bases, V lost 7 bases, and 12 bases had no gene match. Germline values: CDR1 SQVTM, CDR2 ANQGSEA. V gene TRBV29-1 combines with J gene TRBJ2-7, with 11 bases matching TRBD1. Specimen: CD4+ or CD8+ T cells sorted from blood, collected in a trial of the OX40 agonist ivuxolimab. This sequence was found in an adult with an advanced solid tumor such as melanoma, head and neck, liver or kidney cancer. CDR3 amino acids: CSAGEGQGVKEQYF. The CDR3 DNA reads as TGCAGCGCTGGGGAGGGACAGGGGGTTAAGGAGCAGTACTTC.